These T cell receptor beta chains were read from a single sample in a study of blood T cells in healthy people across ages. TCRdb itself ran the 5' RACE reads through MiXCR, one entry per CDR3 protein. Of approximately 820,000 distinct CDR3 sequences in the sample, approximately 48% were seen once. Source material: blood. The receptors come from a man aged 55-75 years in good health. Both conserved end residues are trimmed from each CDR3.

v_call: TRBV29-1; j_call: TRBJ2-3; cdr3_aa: SVIVGGGTDTQY
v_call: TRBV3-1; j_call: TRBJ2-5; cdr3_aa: ASSQAGGKETQY
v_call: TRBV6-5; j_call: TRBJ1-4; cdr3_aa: ASSSRTGRNGEKLF
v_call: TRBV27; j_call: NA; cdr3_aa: ASSATGGVETQY
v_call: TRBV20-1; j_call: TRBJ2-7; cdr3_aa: SARDAGGPWEQY
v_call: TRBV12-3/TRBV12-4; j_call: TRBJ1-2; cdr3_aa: ASSLGQGAYYGYT
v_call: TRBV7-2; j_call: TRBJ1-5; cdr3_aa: ASSLIPVGGNQPQH
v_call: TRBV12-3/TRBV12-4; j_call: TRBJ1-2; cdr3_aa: ASILTGGGYT
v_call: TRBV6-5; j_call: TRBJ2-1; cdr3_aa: ASSYGTKRNEQF
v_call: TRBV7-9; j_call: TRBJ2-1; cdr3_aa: ASSLANRANEQF
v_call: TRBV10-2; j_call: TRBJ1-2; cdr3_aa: ASSPRQSYGYT
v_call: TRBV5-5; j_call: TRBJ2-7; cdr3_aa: ASSQGTGGSHEQY
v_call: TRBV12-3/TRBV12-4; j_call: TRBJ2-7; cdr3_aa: ASSLVAEQY
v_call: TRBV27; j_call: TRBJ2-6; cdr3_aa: ASSSPGSPSGANVLT
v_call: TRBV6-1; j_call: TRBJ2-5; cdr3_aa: ASSELPGYSETQY
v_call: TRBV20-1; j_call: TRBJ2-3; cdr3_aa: SARDRNREGTDTQY
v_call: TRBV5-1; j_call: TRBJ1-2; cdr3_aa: ASSLETNYGYT